These T cell receptor beta chains were read from a single sample in a study of memory CD4+ T cells and cytomegalovirus serostatus. Some clones are missing from TCRdb's copy, which holds only in-frame ones; the method was immunoSEQ multiplex PCR. The sample holds tens of thousands of clones, roughly 78% seen once. The specimen was memory CD4+ T cells from blood. Source of these receptors: an adult in good health and CMV-seronegative. Both conserved end residues are part of each CDR3. The order of the fields is V gene, J gene, clone size, D gene, CDR3 DNA, CDR3 protein. The D gene is left open where the match is weak. Clone size appears in some rows only: once, few, many, or a class for an expanded clone.

v_call: TRBV9
j_call: TRBJ2-3
clone_size: NA
d_call: NA
cdr3_nt: TGTGCCAGCAGCGTCGACGTCGCGACGGCCACAGATACGCAGTATTTT
cdr3_aa: CASSVDVATATDTQYF

v_call: TRBV29-1
j_call: TRBJ1-2
clone_size: NA
d_call: TRBD1
cdr3_nt: TGCAGCGCGGGGGGACAGGGCCCTAACTATGGCTACACCTTC
cdr3_aa: CSAGGQGPNYGYTF

v_call: TRBV27
j_call: TRBJ1-5
clone_size: NA
d_call: NA
cdr3_nt: TGTGCCAGCAGTGACGAGGTAGGAACCCTCAATCAGCCCCAGCATTTT
cdr3_aa: CASSDEVGTLNQPQHF

v_call: TRBV28
j_call: TRBJ1-5
clone_size: once
d_call: NA
cdr3_nt: TGTGCCAGCAGTGCGACGGATAGCAATCAGCCCCAGCATTTT
cdr3_aa: CASSATDSNQPQHF

v_call: TRBV2
j_call: TRBJ1-6
clone_size: NA
d_call: NA
cdr3_nt: TGTGCCAGCCGAGGGGAATCACCCCTCCACTTT
cdr3_aa: CASRGESPLHF

v_call: TRBV19
j_call: TRBJ1-6
clone_size: NA
d_call: NA
cdr3_nt: TGTGCCAGTAGTATACTGACGGATTCACCCCTCCACTTT
cdr3_aa: CASSILTDSPLHF

v_call: TRBV5-6
j_call: TRBJ2-7
clone_size: once
d_call: NA
cdr3_nt: TGTGCCAGCAGCTTGAGTGGCGGGACCTACGAGCAGTACTTC
cdr3_aa: CASSLSGGTYEQYF

v_call: TRBV7-2
j_call: TRBJ1-6
clone_size: NA
d_call: TRBD1
cdr3_nt: TGTGCCAGCAGCTTACAGGGGGCGAATTCACCCCTCCACTTT
cdr3_aa: CASSLQGANSPLHF

v_call: TRBV27
j_call: TRBJ2-2
clone_size: few
d_call: NA
cdr3_nt: TGTGCCAGCAGTCAGCTAACCGGGGAGCTGTTTTTT
cdr3_aa: CASSQLTGELFF

v_call: TRBV5-4
j_call: TRBJ2-7
clone_size: NA
d_call: NA
cdr3_nt: TGTGCCAGCAGCTTGGATCCTAGCCGAATCAACGAGCAGTACTTC
cdr3_aa: CASSLDPSRINEQYF

v_call: TRBV23-1
j_call: TRBJ1-5
clone_size: few
d_call: TRBD1
cdr3_nt: TGCGCCAGCACTCACCCTCACGACAGGGCCAATCAGCCCCAGCATTTT
cdr3_aa: CASTHPHDRANQPQHF

v_call: TRBV7-9
j_call: TRBJ2-1
clone_size: NA
d_call: TRBD2
cdr3_nt: TGTGCCAGCAGCGACCTCCGGGGAGGGTTTGTGCAGTTCTTC
cdr3_aa: CASSDLRGGFVQFF

v_call: TRBV7-3
j_call: TRBJ2-7
clone_size: NA
d_call: TRBD1
cdr3_nt: TGTGCCAGCAGCTTAAAGGGGGCACCCTCCGAGCAGTACTTC
cdr3_aa: CASSLKGAPSEQYF

v_call: TRBV19
j_call: TRBJ1-3
clone_size: once
d_call: NA
cdr3_nt: TGTGCCAGTAGTTTTGACCGCAGCTCTGGAAACACCATATATTTT
cdr3_aa: CASSFDRSSGNTIYF

v_call: TRBV7-2
j_call: TRBJ2-5
clone_size: NA
d_call: TRBD2
cdr3_nt: TGTGCCAGCAGCTCTTGGACTAGTGGAGAGACCCAGTACTTC
cdr3_aa: CASSSWTSGETQYF

v_call: TRBV7-3
j_call: TRBJ1-1
clone_size: NA
d_call: NA
cdr3_nt: TGTGCCAGCAGCCTCGGCGGGCGGACTGAAGCTTTCTTT
cdr3_aa: CASSLGGRTEAFF

v_call: TRBV7-2
j_call: TRBJ1-6
clone_size: NA
d_call: NA
cdr3_nt: TGTGCCAGCAGCTTAAAGGAGGGACTCTATAATTCACCCCTCCACTTT
cdr3_aa: CASSLKEGLYNSPLHF

v_call: TRBV6-5
j_call: TRBJ2-7
clone_size: once
d_call: TRBD1
cdr3_nt: TGTGCCAGCAGTTATGGCCAGGGGGCTGGCGAGCAGTACTTC
cdr3_aa: CASSYGQGAGEQYF

v_call: TRBV6-1
j_call: TRBJ2-7
clone_size: NA
d_call: NA
cdr3_nt: TGTGCCACCCTGCTAGGGGTAGCCTACGAGCAGTACTTC
cdr3_aa: CATLLGVAYEQYF

v_call: TRBV5-1
j_call: TRBJ2-1
clone_size: NA
d_call: TRBD2
cdr3_nt: TGCGCCAGCAGCCTGACCTCTAGCGGGGGGGGCTACAATGAGCAGTTCTTC
cdr3_aa: CASSLTSSGGGYNEQFF

v_call: TRBV19
j_call: TRBJ2-2
clone_size: once
d_call: NA
cdr3_nt: TGTGCCAGTAGTATCGCTCCCGGACGTCACGGGGAGCTGTTTTTT
cdr3_aa: CASSIAPGRHGELFF

v_call: TRBV7-8
j_call: TRBJ1-5
clone_size: NA
d_call: NA
cdr3_nt: TGTGCCAGCAGCTTAGGCTGGACACCCAATCAGCCCCAGCATTTT
cdr3_aa: CASSLGWTPNQPQHF

v_call: TRBV13
j_call: TRBJ1-2
clone_size: once
d_call: NA
cdr3_nt: TGTGCCAGCAGCTCCCCGGACCGGGAAGGCTACACCTTC
cdr3_aa: CASSSPDREGYTF

v_call: TRBV19
j_call: TRBJ2-3
clone_size: NA
d_call: NA
cdr3_nt: TGTGCCAGTAGTATAGTGGGGGGTTCGCAGTATTTT
cdr3_aa: CASSIVGGSQYF

v_call: TRBV5-1
j_call: TRBJ1-2
clone_size: NA
d_call: TRBD1
cdr3_nt: TGCGCCAGCAGCAAGACAGGGGAGACGGGCTACACCTTC
cdr3_aa: CASSKTGETGYTF

v_call: TRBV11-3
j_call: TRBJ2-5
clone_size: NA
d_call: TRBD1
cdr3_nt: TGTGCCAGCAGCCTTCGACAGGGAAAGACCCAGTACTTC
cdr3_aa: CASSLRQGKTQYF

v_call: TRBV7-6
j_call: TRBJ2-3
clone_size: NA
d_call: NA
cdr3_nt: TGTGCCAGCGCAGGGCACACAGATACGCAGTATTTT
cdr3_aa: CASAGHTDTQYF

v_call: TRBV5-1
j_call: TRBJ2-5
clone_size: NA
d_call: NA
cdr3_nt: TGCGCCAGCAGCTTGGCGGGGACGGACCAAGAGACCCAGTACTTC
cdr3_aa: CASSLAGTDQETQYF

v_call: TRBV6-1
j_call: TRBJ2-3
clone_size: NA
d_call: TRBD1
cdr3_nt: TGTGCCAGCAATCTCTGGGGACAGGGTCCAGATACGCAGTATTTT
cdr3_aa: CASNLWGQGPDTQYF

v_call: TRBV7-2
j_call: TRBJ2-7
clone_size: few
d_call: NA
cdr3_nt: TGTGCCAGCAGTCCCGACAAGGGCCCTCTCTACGAGCAGTACTTC
cdr3_aa: CASSPDKGPLYEQYF

v_call: TRBV5-1
j_call: TRBJ1-3
clone_size: NA
d_call: NA
cdr3_nt: TGCGCCAGCAGCTTGGTAGCCGGGGGAGGAAACACCATATATTTT
cdr3_aa: CASSLVAGGGNTIYF

v_call: TRBV2
j_call: TRBJ2-5
clone_size: medium-sized
d_call: TRBD1
cdr3_nt: TGTGCCAGCAGAGATGACAGGGGAATTGAGACCCAGTACTTC
cdr3_aa: CASRDDRGIETQYF

v_call: TRBV10-3
j_call: TRBJ1-2
clone_size: NA
d_call: NA
cdr3_nt: TGTGCCATCAGTAGACAGTCAGCTAACTATGGCTACACCTTC
cdr3_aa: CAISRQSANYGYTF

v_call: TRBV2
j_call: TRBJ1-1
clone_size: NA
d_call: NA
cdr3_nt: TGTGCCAGCAGTGTACGGTGGAACACTGAAGCTTTCTTT
cdr3_aa: CASSVRWNTEAFF

v_call: TRBV19
j_call: TRBJ2-6
clone_size: NA
d_call: NA
cdr3_nt: TGTGCCAGTAGTATAGCCCCCAGGGGAAGTGGGGCCAACGTCCTGACTTTC
cdr3_aa: CASSIAPRGSGANVLTF

v_call: TRBV7-2
j_call: TRBJ2-5
clone_size: NA
d_call: TRBD1
cdr3_nt: TGTGCCAGCAGCGAGGGGGACAGGGAGAAAGAGACCCAGTACTTC
cdr3_aa: CASSEGDREKETQYF

v_call: TRBV19
j_call: TRBJ2-2
clone_size: NA
d_call: TRBD1
cdr3_nt: TGTGCCAGTACTACGGGACAGGGAAGATGGACCGGGGAGCTGTTTTTT
cdr3_aa: CASTTGQGRWTGELFF

v_call: TRBV7-2
j_call: TRBJ1-1
clone_size: NA
d_call: TRBD1
cdr3_nt: TGTGCCAGCAGCTTAGAGACAGGGGCGTACACTGAAGCTTTCTTT
cdr3_aa: CASSLETGAYTEAFF

v_call: TRBV6-1
j_call: TRBJ1-1
clone_size: NA
d_call: NA
cdr3_nt: TGTGCCAGCAGTGAATCGGGCAGGTGGGTTAATGGGGCTTTCTTT
cdr3_aa: CASSESGRWVNGAFF

v_call: TRBV29-1
j_call: TRBJ1-1
clone_size: once
d_call: NA
cdr3_nt: TGCAGCACACGGAGAGGATCATCTGAAGCTTTCTTT
cdr3_aa: CSTRRGSSEAFF

v_call: TRBV6-1
j_call: TRBJ1-2
clone_size: NA
d_call: NA
cdr3_nt: TGTGCCAGCAGTGAACGCTATGGCTACACCTTC
cdr3_aa: CASSERYGYTF

v_call: TRBV9
j_call: TRBJ1-1
clone_size: few
d_call: NA
cdr3_nt: TGTGCCAGCAGCGCGGGGGGGAGGGCAGCTTTCTTT
cdr3_aa: CASSAGGRAAFF

v_call: TRBV11-3
j_call: TRBJ2-5
clone_size: NA
d_call: NA
cdr3_nt: TGTGCCAGCAGCCGGGGGGCGGCCCAAGAGACCCAGTACTTC
cdr3_aa: CASSRGAAQETQYF

v_call: TRBV29-1
j_call: TRBJ2-3
clone_size: NA
d_call: TRBD1
cdr3_nt: TGCAGCGTTAAGGGACAGGGGTTTTCGGATACGCAGTATTTT
cdr3_aa: CSVKGQGFSDTQYF

v_call: TRBV29-1
j_call: TRBJ1-2
clone_size: NA
d_call: NA
cdr3_nt: TGCAGCGGAGGAGGGCAGAACTATGGCTACACCTTC
cdr3_aa: CSGGGQNYGYTF

v_call: TRBV5-5
j_call: TRBJ1-1
clone_size: NA
d_call: NA
cdr3_nt: TGTGCCAGCAGCTTGCGCGTTGCGGGGGTGACTGAAGCTTTCTTT
cdr3_aa: CASSLRVAGVTEAFF

v_call: TRBV2
j_call: TRBJ1-2
clone_size: NA
d_call: NA
cdr3_nt: TGTGCCAGCACCGAAGGGGGGCTTGGCTACACCTTC
cdr3_aa: CASTEGGLGYTF

v_call: TRBV19
j_call: TRBJ1-4
clone_size: NA
d_call: NA
cdr3_nt: TGTGCCAGTAGGACAAAGTGGGAAAAACTGTTTTTT
cdr3_aa: CASRTKWEKLFF

v_call: TRBV27
j_call: TRBJ1-6
clone_size: NA
d_call: NA
cdr3_nt: TGTGCCAGCAGCCCCGGGGGGCCCCGCTCCTATAATTCACCCCTCCACTTT
cdr3_aa: CASSPGGPRSYNSPLHF

v_call: TRBV5-6
j_call: TRBJ2-5
clone_size: NA
d_call: TRBD2
cdr3_nt: TGTGCCAGCAGCTTGGGCGGTAGCGGGGGGGCCCGGGCGACCCAGTACTTC
cdr3_aa: CASSLGGSGGARATQYF

v_call: TRBV9
j_call: TRBJ2-3
clone_size: NA
d_call: NA
cdr3_nt: TGTGCCAGCAGCGTAGTAGGGTCCACAGATACGCAGTATTTT
cdr3_aa: CASSVVGSTDTQYF

v_call: TRBV19
j_call: TRBJ1-1
clone_size: NA
d_call: NA
cdr3_nt: TGTGCCAGTAGTCCCTTTGGGGGCAGTCGGAACACTGAAGCTTTCTTT
cdr3_aa: CASSPFGGSRNTEAFF

v_call: TRBV5-1
j_call: TRBJ2-1
clone_size: NA
d_call: TRBD1
cdr3_nt: TGCGCCAGCAGCTTGGAGGGCCTGGGACAGGGGCTGAATGAGCAGTTCTTC
cdr3_aa: CASSLEGLGQGLNEQFF

v_call: TRBV27
j_call: TRBJ2-7
clone_size: few
d_call: NA
cdr3_nt: TGTGCCAGCAGTTTAGGGTGGGGGACTTCCTACGAGCAGTACTTC
cdr3_aa: CASSLGWGTSYEQYF